This TCR beta chain was sequenced during a study of CD8 T cells in Susac syndrome. Study-level results: The CD4+ T cell repertoires in Susac syndrome were not clonally expanded. The study's TCR sequencing and HLA analysis drew on a certain number of individuals. That number was acknowledged as relatively small.

A word on this clonotype: Antigen unknown.

The germline CDR1 and CDR2 sequences are SGHTA and FQGNSA. The CDR3 contains 11 residues. V lost 11 bases and J 0 bases, leaving 8 bases between the germline ends. Reverse transcription of roughly 0.45 to 1 ug RNA used random hexamers. TCRdb recomputed calls from the immunoSEQ multiplex PCR reads with MiXCR, one row per CDR3 protein. This table holds about 180,000 distinct CDR3 sequences, around 94% found once. The source material was CD4+ T cells from PBMCs. V usage is TRBV7-2 and J usage is TRBJ2-7; D is possibly TRBD1 (6 bases). This TCR was sampled from a human donor with Susac syndrome. CDR3 coding DNA: TGTGCCTCAGGGGTCTCCTACGAGCAGTACTTC. Amino acid sequence: CASGVSYEQYF.